The 24 T cell receptor beta chains listed next were all sequenced from one sample in a study of blood T cell repertoires in COVID-19. Assay: immunoSEQ multiplex PCR; the TCRdb copy retains only in-frame clones and omits some. The repertoire includes 150,000 or so clones, less than 85% of them detected once, and around 12% sits in the top ten. Sequenced material: PBMCs or T cells enriched from blood (not recorded which). Receptors were obtained from a man between 50 and 59 years old who had recovered from COVID-19.

Written as DNA, the CDR3 is TGTGCCAGCAGCCCAAGCGGTAGCAATCAGCCCCAGCATTTT. Residues: CASSPSGSNQPQHF. The chain joins TRBV7-6 to TRBJ1-5; D unresolved. V was clipped by 5 bases and J by 0 bases, with 8 bases between them. Germline V gene lookup returns CDR1 SGHVS and CDR2 FNYEAQ. The CDR3 totals 14 residues.

The chain uses TRBV9 and TRBJ1-5, with D possibly matching TRBD1 (6 bases). V lost 4 bases to trimming and J lost 4 bases, with 15 bases between them. This CDR3 contains 15 residues. CDR1 and CDR2 from the germline V gene are SGDLS and YYNGEE. The CDR3 loop reads CASSTSDRPNQPQHF. The CDR3 DNA sequence: TGTGCCAGCAGCACTTCAGACAGGCCAAATCAGCCCCAGCATTTT. The whole variable domain, filled in from reference TRBV9 and TRBJ1-5, reads DSGVTQTPKHLITATGQRVTLRCSPRSGDLSVYWYQQSLDQGLQFLIQYYNGEERAKGNILERFSAQQFPDLHSELNLSSLELGDSALYFCASSTSDRPNQPQHFGDGTRLSIL.

DNA of the CDR3: TGTGCCAGCAGGGACAGGGGGCGAGGCTACACCTTC. Protein: CASRDRGRGYTF. The chain has TRBV27 and TRBJ1-2, with 11 bases aligning to TRBD1. Germline values: CDR1 MNHEY, CDR2 SMNVEV (reference sequence). The CDR3 is made up of 12 amino acids. V lost 6 bases to trimming and J lost 8 bases; unmatched junction nucleotides: 2.

The chain has TRBV11-1 and TRBJ1-5, with D hard to call. The V end was cut by 8 bases, the J end by 4 bases, with 15 bases between. CDR1 is SGHAT, CDR2 FQDESV, per germline (reference sequence). The CDR3 runs to 14 residues. Here the CDR3 DNA reads TGTGCCAGCGAAGAACTCCAACGGAATCAGCCCCAGCATTTT. It yields the protein CASEELQRNQPQHF.

In this sample, this clone turned up once. The chain recombines TRBV19 with TRBJ1-5; D is perhaps TRBD1 (6 bases). V shed 5 bases and J shed 2 bases, with 13 bases lying between them. The germline V gene encodes CDR1 LNHDA and CDR2 SQIVND (reference sequence). The CDR3 runs 15 residues. CDR3 in DNA: TGTGCCAGTAGTGAATGGGACATCCGCAATCAGCCCCAGCATTTT. Its translation: CASSEWDIRNQPQHF.

The V gene is TRBV5-1, the J gene TRBJ2-2, with D perhaps matching TRBD2 (5 bases). The length of the CDR3 is 14 residues. Germline loops: CDR1 SGHRS, CDR2 YFSETQ. V was clipped by 0 bases and J by 9 bases, with 12 bases between them. The CDR3 is CASSLAERYRELFF. CDR3 nucleotides: TGCGCCAGCAGCTTGGCCGAGCGGTACCGGGAGCTGTTTTTT.

In this sample, this clone turned up a few times. The chain carries TRBV5-1 and TRBJ2-7; 7 bases match TRBD1. Per germline, CDR1 SGHRS and CDR2 YFSETQ. Losses at the gene ends were 4 bases for V and 2 bases for J; bases not matched to a gene: 3. This CDR3 comprises 13 residues. CDR3 sequence (DNA): TGCGCCAGCAGCCAGGGGACAGCCTACGAGCAGTACTTC. It specifies CASSQGTAYEQYF.

This rearrangement joins TRBV29-1 to TRBJ1-2; no firm D call. This CDR3 is built from 14 residues. Between the trimmed V and J ends, which lost 0 bases and 0 bases, there was a span of 8 bases. In germline, CDR1 is SQVTM, CDR2 ANQGSEA. The CDR3 DNA reads as TGCAGCGTTGAAGAGGAGTGGCCTAACTATGGCTACACCTTC. Its protein product is CSVEEEWPNYGYTF.

The rearrangement uses TRBV19 and TRBJ2-5, with 7 bases that match TRBD2. The V and J ends lost 0 bases and 9 bases, in that order; junction bases with no gene match: 13. This CDR3 has 16 residues. Germline CDR1 reads LNHDA; CDR2 reads SQIVND (reference sequence). CDR3 bases: TGTGCCAGTAGTATAGAAGCGGCTAGCGGCCGTATGGCCCAGTACTTC. Its translation: CASSIEAASGRMAQYF.

The chain uses TRBV12-5 and TRBJ1-6; no reliable D call. The germline V gene encodes CDR1 LGHNT and CDR2 FRNRAP. CDR3 length equals 13 residues. The V gene lost 9 bases and the J gene lost 0 bases, with 6 bases spanning the gap. The CDR3 spells CASGSSYNSPLHF. The CDR3 nucleotides are TGTGCTAGCGGGAGCTCCTATAATTCACCCCTCCACTTT.

This clone has only one observation. J is TRBJ2-4 and V is TRBV7-9; 14 nucleotides align to TRBD2. The CDR3 is made up of 16 amino acids. The J segment lost 6 bases and the V segment lost 5 bases, leaving 6 bases of the junction unmatched. Germline assignment: CDR1 SEHNR and CDR2 FQNEAQ (reference sequence). The CDR3 loop reads CASSPTGTSGGNIQYF. In DNA, the CDR3 is TGTGCCAGCAGCCCGACCGGGACTAGCGGGGGAAACATTCAGTACTTC. The full variable domain, its missing parts supplied by reference TRBV7-9 and TRBJ2-4, is DTGVSQNPRHKITKRGQNVTFRCDPISEHNRLYWYRQTLGQGPEFLTYFQNEAQLEKSRLLSDRFSAERPKGSFSTLEIQRTEQGDSAMYLCASSPTGTSGGNIQYFGAGTRLSVL.

This chain joins TRBV30 and TRBJ2-3; weak D call: TRBD2 (6 bases). Looked up from germline, CDR1 is GTSNPN and CDR2 is SVGIG (reference sequence). This CDR3 contains 14 residues. V was clipped by 3 bases and J by 9 bases, with 19 bases between them. The CDR3 here is CAWRARDSKGTQYF. Written as DNA, the CDR3 is TGTGCCTGGAGGGCCCGGGACTCTAAAGGCACGCAGTATTTT.

This chain uses TRBV27 with TRBJ2-5, with TRBD2 identical over 11 bases. V trimming: 3 bases; J trimming: 5 bases; junction bases outside the gene matches: 5. Germline CDR1 MNHEY, CDR2 SMNVEV (reference sequence). This CDR3 is built from 15 residues. For the CDR3, the DNA is TGTGCCAGCAGTTTCCAACTAGCGGGGGTGGAGACCCAGTACTTC. Protein product: CASSFQLAGVETQYF.

The rearrangement uses TRBV10-3 and TRBJ1-5; D is unclear. The germline V gene encodes CDR1 ENHRY and CDR2 SYGVKD. The CDR3 totals 12 residues. V gave up 0 bases and J gave up 9 bases, with 6 bases separating them. The CDR3 spells CAISESGGPQHF. The CDR3, as DNA: TGTGCCATCAGTGAGTCGGGAGGGCCCCAGCATTTT.

The V call is TRBV7-9, the J call TRBJ2-2; 9 positions agree with TRBD2. The CDR3 runs to 16 residues. Germline V gives CDR1 SEHNR, CDR2 FQNEAQ (reference sequence). After removal of 5 bases from V and 3 bases from J, the junction contained 7 bases not matched to a gene. CDR3 protein: CASSPRTSVDTGELFF. CDR3 in DNA: TGTGCCAGCAGCCCCAGGACTAGCGTGGACACCGGGGAGCTGTTTTTT.

The chain uses TRBV18 and TRBJ2-1, with TRBD2 identical over 10 bases. The germline gives CDR1 KGHSH, CDR2 LQKENI. This CDR3 spans 16 amino acids. V was pared by 1 base and J by 4 bases, with 4 bases of the junction left unmatched. CDR3 loop: CASSPRLAGEYNEQFF. The CDR3 DNA reads TGTGCCAGCTCACCACGTCTAGCGGGGGAATACAATGAGCAGTTCTTC.

This chain joins TRBV7-9 and TRBJ2-5, with a weak D call TRBD1 (6 bases). The ends were cut back, 2 bases at V and 3 bases at J, with 13 bases in the middle. The CDR3 is made up of 15 amino acids. Germline lookup yields CDR1 SEHNR and CDR2 FQNEAQ (reference sequence). The CDR3 region has the DNA TGTGCCAGCAGCTTACGGTTGGACAGCAAAGAGACCCAGTACTTC. Amino acid sequence: CASSLRLDSKETQYF.

The chain recombines TRBV19 with TRBJ2-2; 11 bases align to TRBD2. J gave up 3 bases and V 5 bases, and 2 bases lay outside the gene matches. Looked up from germline, CDR1 is LNHDA and CDR2 is SQIVND (reference sequence). The CDR3 is 15 amino acids. Here the CDR3 reads CASSWTSGYTGELFF. As DNA, the CDR3 is TGTGCCAGTAGTTGGACTAGCGGGTACACCGGGGAGCTGTTTTTT.

J is TRBJ2-2 and V is TRBV10-2, with D tentatively TRBD1 (6 bases). The V gene lost 8 bases and the J gene lost 6 bases, with 13 bases spanning the gap. This CDR3 has 13 residues. Germline CDR1 and CDR2: WSHSY and SAAADI. DNA for the CDR3: TGCGCCAGCTTACAGGGCGCCGCCGGGGAGCTGTTTTTT. It yields the protein CASLQGAAGELFF.

J is TRBJ1-2 and V is TRBV6-6; tentative D call: TRBD1 (6 bases). Germline CDR1 is MNHNY and CDR2 is SVGAGI (reference sequence). The CDR3 runs 12 residues. Trimming shortened V by 6 bases and J by 8 bases, and 13 bases separated the two germline ends. The CDR3 spells CASSSQGRGYTF. Here the CDR3 DNA reads TGTGCCAGCAGCTCACAGGGTCGGGGCTACACCTTC.

This clone was seen a single time. The chain is built from TRBV6-6 and TRBJ2-3; 7 bases agree with TRBD2. Germline V lookup: CDR1 MNHNY, CDR2 SVGAGI (reference sequence). This CDR3 is 15 amino acids long. Trimming cost V 2 bases and J 2 bases; bases outside gene matches: 4. The CDR3 bases are TGTGCCAGCAGTTACGGAGCGGGGCTCACAGATACGCAGTATTTT. Encoded protein: CASSYGAGLTDTQYF.

The V gene is TRBV6-5, the J gene TRBJ1-2; D is ambiguous. Germline-derived CDR1 and CDR2 are MNHEY and SVGAGI. This CDR3 spans 13 amino acids. Trimming removed 2 bases at V and 2 bases at J, with 6 bases between. The CDR3 DNA sequence: TGTGCCAGCAGTTACAACGCGAACTATGGCTACACCTTC. This translates into CASSYNANYGYTF.

This clone appeared a single time. The chain recombines TRBV5-1 with TRBJ1-1; D is uncertain. V was trimmed by 3 bases and J by 3 bases, leaving 9 bases between them. Germline V lookup: CDR1 SGHRS, CDR2 YFSETQ. The CDR3 runs to 13 residues. CDR3 sequence: CASSSNTYTEAFF. The CDR3 DNA sequence: TGCGCCAGCAGCTCCAACACGTACACTGAAGCTTTCTTT.

The chain has TRBV7-9 and TRBJ1-1, with 9 bases identical to TRBD1. V shed 1 base and J 8 bases; nucleotides not matched to a gene: 11. In germline, CDR1 is SEHNR, CDR2 FQNEAQ (reference sequence). This CDR3 comprises 16 residues. CDR3 sequence: CASSLGDGQGRTEAFF. In DNA, the CDR3 is TGTGCCAGCAGCTTAGGCGATGGACAGGGGAGAACCGAAGCTTTCTTT.